The entry below gives a single TCR beta chain sequence along with its context. As yet, its antigen is unknown. The J segment lost 6 bases and the V segment lost 0 bases, leaving 9 bases of the junction unmatched. There are 17 residues in the CDR3. Germline loops: CDR1 MGHRA, CDR2 YSYEKL. Co-extraction yielded RNA and DNA from roughly 20-30 mg of unsorted bulk tissue. Viable tumor cells exceeded 90% in all tumor samples. This sample is drawn from a study of tumor-infiltrating lymphocytes in primary liver carcinoma. The study, taken as a whole, reports: Tumors carried a top-250-clone fraction significantly exceeding that of blood (p = 0.039). Whereas tumor region pairs overlapped more, tumor-adjacent and tumor-blood pairs overlapped less.

Starting from roughly 540 ng of total RNA, TCR beta cDNA was produced with a primer in the constant region. ARM-PCR was slightly modified, and three nested multiplex PCR rounds with it gave rise to the TCR beta libraries. TRBV1-TRBV30 forward primers paired with a C-beta reverse primer drove the first two PCR rounds, approximately 11 cycles each. Via MiXCR, TCRdb re-called the multiplex PCR reads, giving one row per CDR3 protein. The top ten hold 15% to 20% of the sample, which has some 180,000 distinct CDR3 sequences, about 85% seen once. The sample comprised tumor tissue from primary liver carcinoma. The receptor was derived from a middle-aged man with primary liver carcinoma and hepatitis B virus infection. V usage is TRBV4-1 and J usage is TRBJ2-2; 8 bases are shared with TRBD2. The CDR3 reads CASSQDRAGANAGELFF. The CDR3 DNA reads as TGCGCCAGCAGCCAAGATAGAGCGGGAGCAAACGCCGGGGAGCTGTTTTTT.